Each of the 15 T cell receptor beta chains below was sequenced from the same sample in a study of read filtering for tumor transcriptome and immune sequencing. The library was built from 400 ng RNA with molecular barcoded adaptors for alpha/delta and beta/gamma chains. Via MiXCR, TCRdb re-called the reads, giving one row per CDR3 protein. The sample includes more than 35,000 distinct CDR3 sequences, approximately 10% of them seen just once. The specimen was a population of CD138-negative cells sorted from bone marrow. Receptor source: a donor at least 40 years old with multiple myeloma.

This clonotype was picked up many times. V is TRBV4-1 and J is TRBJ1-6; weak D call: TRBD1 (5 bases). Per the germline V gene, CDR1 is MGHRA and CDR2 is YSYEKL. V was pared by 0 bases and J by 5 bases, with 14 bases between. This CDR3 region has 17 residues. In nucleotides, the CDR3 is TGCGCCAGCAGCCAAGATGGAAGGGGATTGAATAATTCACCCCTCCACTTT. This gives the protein CASSQDGRGLNNSPLHF.

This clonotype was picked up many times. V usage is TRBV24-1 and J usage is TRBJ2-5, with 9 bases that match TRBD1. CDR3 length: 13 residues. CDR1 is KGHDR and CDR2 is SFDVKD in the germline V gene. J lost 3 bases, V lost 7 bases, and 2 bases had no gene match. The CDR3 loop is CATSRTGEETQYF. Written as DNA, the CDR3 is TGTGCCACCAGCCGGACAGGGGAAGAGACCCAGTACTTC.

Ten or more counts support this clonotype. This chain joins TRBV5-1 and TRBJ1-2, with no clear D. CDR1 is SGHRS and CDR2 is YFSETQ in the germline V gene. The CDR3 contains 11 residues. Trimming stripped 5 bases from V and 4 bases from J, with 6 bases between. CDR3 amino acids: CASRSSYGYTF. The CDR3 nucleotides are TGCGCCAGCAGGAGCTCCTATGGCTACACCTTC.

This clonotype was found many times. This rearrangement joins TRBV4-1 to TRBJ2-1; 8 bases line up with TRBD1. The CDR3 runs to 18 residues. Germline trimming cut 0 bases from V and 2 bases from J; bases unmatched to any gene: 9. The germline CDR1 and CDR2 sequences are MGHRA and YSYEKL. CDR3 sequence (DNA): TGCGCCAGCAGCCAAGATCGAAGTATGGGACAGGCCTACAATGAGCAGTTCTTC. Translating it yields CASSQDRSMGQAYNEQFF.

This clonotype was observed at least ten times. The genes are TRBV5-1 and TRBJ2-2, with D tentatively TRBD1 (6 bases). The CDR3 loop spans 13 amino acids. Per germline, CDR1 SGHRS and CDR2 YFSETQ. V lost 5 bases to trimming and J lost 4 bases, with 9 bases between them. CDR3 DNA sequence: TGCGCCAGCAGTCCACAGGGCACCGGGGAGCTGTTTTTT. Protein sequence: CASSPQGTGELFF.

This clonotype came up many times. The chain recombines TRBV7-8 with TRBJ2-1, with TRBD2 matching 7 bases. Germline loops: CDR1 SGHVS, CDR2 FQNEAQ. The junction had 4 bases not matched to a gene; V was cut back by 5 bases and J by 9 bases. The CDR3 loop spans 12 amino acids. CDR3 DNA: TGTGCCAGCAGCGGGGGGGGTCCTGAGCAGTTCTTC. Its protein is CASSGGGPEQFF.

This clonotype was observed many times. CDR3 amino acids: CASSAGTGYEQYF. CDR3 sequence (DNA): TGCGCCAGCAGCGCCGGGACAGGCTACGAGCAGTACTTC. The V call is TRBV5-1, the J call TRBJ2-7; TRBD1 agrees at 8 bases. The CDR3 runs 13 residues. Trimming removed 4 bases from V and 3 bases from J; junction bases left unmatched: 3. Per the germline V gene, CDR1 is SGHRS and CDR2 is YFSETQ.

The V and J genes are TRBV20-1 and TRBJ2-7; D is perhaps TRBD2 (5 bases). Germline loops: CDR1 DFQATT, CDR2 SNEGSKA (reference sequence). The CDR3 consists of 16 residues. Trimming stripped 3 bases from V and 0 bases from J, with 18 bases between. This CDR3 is CSASDLGERPSYEQYF. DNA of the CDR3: TGCAGTGCTAGTGACCTCGGGGAGAGGCCCTCCTACGAGCAGTACTTC.

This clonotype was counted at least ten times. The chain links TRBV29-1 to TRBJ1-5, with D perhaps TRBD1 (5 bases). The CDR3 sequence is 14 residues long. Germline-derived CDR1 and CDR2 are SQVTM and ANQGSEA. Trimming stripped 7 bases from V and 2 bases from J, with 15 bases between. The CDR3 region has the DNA TGCAGCGCCCGCGATGGGGCTGGCAATCAGCCCCAGCATTTT. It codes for CSARDGAGNQPQHF. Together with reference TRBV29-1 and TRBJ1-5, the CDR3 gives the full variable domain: SAVISQKPSRDICQRGTSLTIQCQVDSQVTMMFWYRQQPGQSLTLIATANQGSEATYESGFVIDKFPISRPNLTFSTLTVSNMSPEDSSIYLCSARDGAGNQPQHFGDGTRLSIL.

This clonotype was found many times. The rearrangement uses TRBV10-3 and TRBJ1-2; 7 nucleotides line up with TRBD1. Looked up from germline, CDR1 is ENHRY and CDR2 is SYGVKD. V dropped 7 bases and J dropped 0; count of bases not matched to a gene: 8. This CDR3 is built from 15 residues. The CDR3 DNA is TGTGCCATCACCGGGAACAGGGGAACTAACTATGGCTACACCTTC. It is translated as CAITGNRGTNYGYTF.

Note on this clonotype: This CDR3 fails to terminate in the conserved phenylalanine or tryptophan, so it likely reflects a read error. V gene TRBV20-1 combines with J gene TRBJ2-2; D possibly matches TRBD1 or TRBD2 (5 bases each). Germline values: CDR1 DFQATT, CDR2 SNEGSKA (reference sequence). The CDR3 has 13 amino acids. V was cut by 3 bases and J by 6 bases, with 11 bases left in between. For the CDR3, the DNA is TGCAGTGCTAGGGGCAGGGACGCCGGGGAGCTGTTTTTA. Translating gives CSARGRDAGELFL.

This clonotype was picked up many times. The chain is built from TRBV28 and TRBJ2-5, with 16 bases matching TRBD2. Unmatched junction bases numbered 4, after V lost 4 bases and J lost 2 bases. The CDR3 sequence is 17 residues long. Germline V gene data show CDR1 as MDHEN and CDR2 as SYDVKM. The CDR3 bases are TGTGCCAGCAGTTCGGGACTAGCGGGGGGGGAACAAGAGACCCAGTACTTC. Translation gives CASSSGLAGGEQETQYF.

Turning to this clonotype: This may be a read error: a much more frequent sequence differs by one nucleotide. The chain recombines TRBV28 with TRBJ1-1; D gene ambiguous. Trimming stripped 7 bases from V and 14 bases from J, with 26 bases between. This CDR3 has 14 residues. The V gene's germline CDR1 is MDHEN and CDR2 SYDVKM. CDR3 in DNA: TGTGCCAGCACCTCCTTGGGCGTAGGGTTCCGTGTCTTCTTT. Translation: CASTSLGVGFRVFF. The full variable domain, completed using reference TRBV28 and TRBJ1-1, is DVKVTQSSRYLVKRTGEKVFLECVQDMDHENMFWYRQDPGLGLRLIYFSYDVKMKEKGDIPEGYSVSREKKERFSLILESASTNQTSMYLCASTSLGVGFRVFFGQGTRLTVV.

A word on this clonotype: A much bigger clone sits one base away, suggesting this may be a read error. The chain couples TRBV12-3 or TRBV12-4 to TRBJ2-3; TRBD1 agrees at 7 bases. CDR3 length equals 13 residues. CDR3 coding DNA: TGTGTCAACGAGTTAACAGGGGCAGATACGCAGTATTTT. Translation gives CVNELTGADTQYF.

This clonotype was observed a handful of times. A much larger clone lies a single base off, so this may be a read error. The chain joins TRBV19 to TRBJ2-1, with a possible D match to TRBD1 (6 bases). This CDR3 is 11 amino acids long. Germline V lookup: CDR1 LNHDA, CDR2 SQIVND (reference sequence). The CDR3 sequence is CASSQGDERFF. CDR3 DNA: TGTGCCAGTTCACAGGGCGATGAGCGGTTCTTC.